The entry that follows covers one T cell receptor (beta chain) sequence. This specimen comes from a study of Ad26.COV2.S vaccination and SARS-CoV-2 variants. Study at large: The donor participated in the COV1001 trial, in its Ad26.COV2.S arm. Intramuscular Ad26.COV2.S doses were given once or twice, 56 days apart.

Treatment indicated: roughly 20 received Ad26.COV2.S at low or high dose, single or two shots; roughly 5 received placebo; per-sample allocation not given. It was on day 63 after the first vaccine or placebo injection that samples were taken. V lost 0 bases to trimming and J lost 2 bases; unmatched junction nucleotides: 4. Germline CDR1 reads SGHTA; CDR2 reads FQGNSA. The CDR3 extends over 16 amino acids. Clones were read by immunoSEQ multiplex PCR, and TCRdb kept only the in-frame ones, dropping some. The sample carries about 350,000 clones, about 85% recorded once. The sample consisted of peripheral blood, taken in a trial of Ad26.COV2.S vaccine versus placebo. This TCR came from a person between 18 and 59 years old who received the Ad26.COV2.S COVID-19 vaccine or a placebo. The chain combines TRBV7-2 with TRBJ2-5, with TRBD1 matching over 9 bases. This CDR3 reads CASSLAGQGLQETQYF. CDR3 coding DNA: TGTGCCAGCAGCTTAGCGGGACAGGGTTTACAAGAGACCCAGTACTTC. Combining the CDR3 with reference TRBV7-2 and TRBJ2-5 gives the whole variable domain GAGVSQSPSNKVTEKGKDVELRCDPISGHTALYWYRQSLGQGLEFLIYFQGNSAPDKSGLPSDRFSAERTGGSVSTLTIQRTQQEDSAVYLCASSLAGQGLQETQYFGPGTRLLVL.